This entry lists 17 T cell receptor beta chains sequenced from one sample in a study of T-cell reconstitution after alpha-beta-depleted transplantation in children. Construction of the TCRbeta library involved unique molecular identifiers. TCRdb re-derived calls from the PCR reads in MiXCR, one entry per CDR3 protein. This table has roughly 150,000 distinct CDR3 sequences, 11% appearing once. The source material was PBMCs, sampled before TCRalphabeta/CD19-depleted stem cell transplant. These receptors came from a boy aged 2 to 9 with acute myeloid leukemia, due to receive a stem cell transplant.

There are many counts of this clonotype. The chain carries TRBV27 and TRBJ2-1, with 11 nucleotides matching TRBD2. The ends lost 5 bases at V and 9 bases at J; junction bases unmatched: 3. In germline, CDR1 is MNHEY, CDR2 SMNVEV (reference sequence). CDR3 length: 13 residues. The CDR3: CASSPTSGGEQFF. The CDR3, as DNA: TGTGCCAGCAGTCCTACTAGCGGGGGTGAGCAGTTCTTC.

As for this clonotype: It may be a read error: a sequence one base away is much more abundant. This chain connects TRBV5-8 to TRBJ1-1; perhaps TRBD1 as D (5 bases). The CDR3 consists of 15 residues. Germline-derived CDR1 and CDR2 are SGHTS and YDEGEE. The DNA for the CDR3 is TGTGCCAGCAGCCAGGAGGGGTTATCGTACACTGAAGCTTCCTTT. As protein: CASSQEGLSYTEASF. Filled out from reference TRBV5-8 and TRBJ1-1, the complete variable domain reads EAGVTQSPTHLIKTRGQQATLRCSPISGHTSVYWYQQALGLGLQFLLWYDEGEERNRGNFPPRFSGRQFPNYSSELNVNALELEDSALYLCASSQEGLSYTEASFGQGTRLTVV.

The J gene is TRBJ2-3, the V gene TRBV21-1. TRBV21-1 is a pseudogene. The CDR3 sequence is 15 residues long. For the CDR3, the DNA is TGTGCCAGCAGCAACCTTTGGCCAAGCAGAGATACGCAGTATTTT. This sequence encodes CASSNLWPSRDTQYF.

This clonotype was seen repeatedly, ten times or more. J is TRBJ2-1 and V is TRBV27; tentative D call: TRBD1 (6 bases). CDR3 size: 15 residues. Germline V gene sequence: CDR1 MNHEY, CDR2 SMNVEV (reference sequence). Trimming shortened V by 4 bases and J by 5 bases, and 15 bases separated the two germline ends. CDR3 nucleotides: TGTGCCAGCAGTTCCACTAGTAGGGGGAACAATGAGCAGTTCTTC. Translating gives CASSSTSRGNNEQFF.

The V call is TRBV28, the J call TRBJ2-1; 9 nucleotides line up with TRBD2. CDR1 is MDHEN and CDR2 is SYDVKM in the germline V gene. After removal of 2 bases from V and 7 bases from J, the junction contained 9 bases not matched to a gene. The CDR3 has 16 amino acids. DNA of the CDR3: TGTGCCAGCAGTTTAGGGGCGGGAGGGCTTGGGAATGAGCAGTTCTTC. It codes for CASSLGAGGLGNEQFF.

This clonotype was detected many times. The chain has TRBV5-1 and TRBJ1-1; TRBD1 matches at 8 bases. CDR3 length: 16 amino acids. Germline trimming cut 0 bases from V and 0 bases from J; bases unmatched to any gene: 4. CDR1 and CDR2 (germline): SGHRS, YFSETQ. The CDR3 coding sequence is TGCGCCAGCAGCTTGGACAGGGGGATCGTGAACACTGAAGCTTTCTTT. It codes for CASSLDRGIVNTEAFF.

This clonotype has a count of ten or more. V gene TRBV6-2 or TRBV6-3 combines with J gene TRBJ2-2; 11 nucleotides match TRBD2. The length of the CDR3 is 15 residues. V gave up 5 bases and J gave up 5 bases; unmatched junction bases: 4. Germline CDR1 is MNHEY and CDR2 is SVGEGT. The chain's CDR3 is CASSTSGRSTGELFF. The CDR3 bases are TGTGCCAGCAGTACTAGCGGGAGAAGTACCGGGGAGCTGTTTTTT.

This clonotype was seen ten or more times. The chain's CDR3 is CASSPRSGYSNQPQHF. The CDR3 bases are TGTGCCAGCAGTCCGCGGTCCGGATATAGCAATCAGCCCCAGCATTTT. V usage is TRBV27 and J usage is TRBJ1-5, with D uncertain. The CDR3 has 16 amino acids. Germline lookup yields CDR1 MNHEY and CDR2 SMNVEV (reference sequence). Between the trimmed V and J ends, which lost 5 bases and 0 bases, there was a span of 14 bases.

There are many counts of this clonotype. This sequence joins TRBV12-3 or TRBV12-4 and TRBJ2-1; 7 bases line up with TRBD2. Trimming removed 6 bases from V and 9 bases from J; junction bases left unmatched: 5. This CDR3 contains 12 residues. CDR3 loop: CASRPGGGEQFF. The CDR3 nucleotides read TGTGCCAGCAGACCTGGGGGGGGTGAGCAGTTCTTC.

J is TRBJ2-1 and V is TRBV11-2, with 9 bases matching TRBD2. After removal of 5 bases from V and 0 bases from J, the junction contained 11 bases not matched to a gene. This CDR3 comprises 18 residues. The germline CDR1 and CDR2 sequences are SGHAT and FQNNGV. The CDR3 DNA reads TGTGCCAGCAGCCTTAGACTAGCGGTACTGGGCTCCTACAATGAGCAGTTCTTC. Amino acid sequence: CASSLRLAVLGSYNEQFF.

This clonotype was seen ten or more times. V gene TRBV5-1 combines with J gene TRBJ1-1; 7 nucleotides agree with TRBD1. The germline gives CDR1 SGHRS, CDR2 YFSETQ. V shed 1 base and J 2 bases; nucleotides not matched to a gene: 5. The CDR3 is 15 residues long. CDR3 loop: CASSLIGQENTEAFF. DNA for the CDR3: TGCGCCAGCAGCTTGATTGGACAGGAAAACACTGAAGCTTTCTTT.

In this sample, this clonotype turned up many times. The CDR3 loop is CASRQSTGRKAEAFF. CDR3 DNA sequence: TGTGCCAGCAGACAATCCACAGGGAGGAAGGCTGAAGCTTTCTTT. This chain uses TRBV7-9 with TRBJ1-1, with D maybe TRBD1 (6 bases). This CDR3 region has 15 residues. The V gene lost 6 bases and the J gene lost 6 bases, with 20 bases spanning the gap. Germline values: CDR1 SEHNR, CDR2 FQNEAQ (reference sequence).

This clonotype was detected many times. This rearrangement joins TRBV5-1 to TRBJ1-1; maybe TRBD1 (5 bases). Germline CDR1 is SGHRS and CDR2 is YFSETQ. The CDR3 totals 14 residues. V was pared by 2 bases and J by 0 bases, with 8 bases between. The CDR3 DNA reads as TGCGCCAGCAGCTTTGACAGTATGAACACTGAAGCTTTCTTT. This encodes CASSFDSMNTEAFF.

This clonotype was seen many times. This chain uses TRBV12-3 or TRBV12-4 with TRBJ2-1; D unclear. This CDR3 spans 12 amino acids. V gave up 9 bases and J gave up 9 bases, with 15 bases separating them. The CDR3 loop is CASRVAGGEQFF. CDR3 DNA sequence: TGTGCCAGTCGAGTTGCAGGCGGTGAGCAGTTCTTC.

This clonotype occurred many times. The chain couples TRBV3-1 to TRBJ1-5; D might be TRBD1 (6 bases). This CDR3 is built from 14 residues. With 4 bases removed from V and 3 bases from J, the gap between germline ends came to 10 bases. In germline, CDR1 is LGHDT, CDR2 YNNKEL (reference sequence). In nucleotides, the CDR3 is TGTGCCAGCAGCCGGGACACCATCAATCAGCCCCAGCATTTT. It encodes CASSRDTINQPQHF. Looking up the rest from reference TRBV3-1 and TRBJ1-5 gives the full variable domain: DTAVSQTPKYLVTQMGNDKSIKCEQNLGHDTMYWYKQDSKKFLKIMFSYNNKELIINETVPNRFSPKSPDKAHLNLHINSLELGDSAVYFCASSRDTINQPQHFGDGTRLSIL.

This clonotype was picked up many times. The chain combines TRBV5-1 with TRBJ2-3, with 8 bases matching TRBD2. With 2 bases clipped from V and 6 bases from J, the junction kept 11 bases outside the gene matches. This CDR3 contains 16 residues. Germline loops: CDR1 SGHRS, CDR2 YFSETQ. CDR3 sequence reads: CASSFLAAGAGDTQYF. CDR3 bases: TGCGCCAGCAGCTTCTTGGCAGCGGGGGCCGGGGATACGCAGTATTTT.

This clonotype was observed many times. The chain recombines TRBV28 with TRBJ2-7, with unresolved D. Trimming shortened V by 9 bases and J by 0 bases, and 9 bases separated the two germline ends. The germline CDR1 and CDR2 sequences are MDHEN and SYDVKM. The CDR3 is 12 amino acids. The CDR3 nucleotides read TGTGCCAGTTTTGACAACTCCTACGAGCAGTACTTC. This translates into CASFDNSYEQYF.